Each of the 23 T cell receptor beta chains below was sequenced from the same sample in a study of beta chain features in type 1 diabetes. The whole isolated RNA underwent reverse transcription, so sequencing captured expressed TCRB transcripts. Some clones are missing from TCRdb's copy, which holds only in-frame ones; the method was immunoSEQ multiplex PCR. The sample consists of about 330,000 clones, approximately 11% of them appearing once. Sequencing was done on a sample of naive CD4+ T cells from blood. The receptors were gathered from a young woman in good health.

CDR3 sequence reads: CASSDRGLNEQYF. DNA of the CDR3: TGTGCCAGCAGTGACAGGGGGCTGAACGAGCAGTACTTC. The chain joins TRBV5-6 to TRBJ2-7; 10 bases align to TRBD1. Unmatched junction bases numbered 4, after V lost 5 bases and J lost 5 bases. This CDR3 comprises 13 residues. CDR1 is SGHDT, CDR2 YYEEEE, per germline.

The genes are TRBV5-4 and TRBJ2-7, with no clear D. V was clipped by 4 bases and J by 2 bases, with 13 bases between them. Germline CDR1 is SGHNT and CDR2 is YYREEE (reference sequence). This CDR3 contains 14 residues. The CDR3 sequence is CASSLTTATYEQYF. CDR3 DNA sequence: TGTGCCAGCAGCCTGACAACAGCCACCTACGAGCAGTACTTC.

V is TRBV7-2 and J is TRBJ2-1; D not resolved. Germline V gene sequence: CDR1 SGHTA, CDR2 FQGNSA. The CDR3 totals 15 residues. With 4 bases removed from V and 2 bases from J, the gap between germline ends came to 12 bases. CDR3 sequence (DNA): TGTGCCAGCAGCTCCAACAGTTACCCCTACAATGAGCAGTTCTTC. Translation: CASSSNSYPYNEQFF.

This sequence joins TRBV5-1 and TRBJ2-2, with D perhaps TRBD1 (5 bases). Germline V gene data show CDR1 as SGHRS and CDR2 as YFSETQ. This CDR3 comprises 18 residues. The V gene lost 3 bases and the J gene lost 1 base, with 19 bases spanning the gap. CDR3 nucleotide sequence: TGCGCCAGCAGCTCACATCGAAAAGACAGCATGAACACCGGGGAGCTGTTTTTT. Its translation: CASSSHRKDSMNTGELFF.

This clone has just a few counts. Written as DNA, the CDR3 is TGTGCCTGGAGCGACACCCGGGAGGGACCGATTGCTAACTATGGCTACACCTTC. Protein product: CAWSDTREGPIANYGYTF. The chain joins TRBV30 to TRBJ1-2; D is perhaps TRBD1 (5 bases). The CDR3 is 18 residues long. Trimming took 3 bases from V and 0 from J, leaving 23 bases between them. The germline V gene encodes CDR1 GTSNPN and CDR2 SVGIG (reference sequence).

CDR3 coding DNA: TGTGCCAGCAGCTCCGCAGGGTCCCTTTACAATGAGCAGTTCTTC. Amino acids: CASSSAGSLYNEQFF. This sequence joins TRBV7-6 and TRBJ2-1; maybe TRBD1 (5 bases). The CDR3 is 15 amino acids. The V gene lost 4 bases and the J gene lost 4 bases, with 14 bases spanning the gap. The germline V gene encodes CDR1 SGHVS and CDR2 FNYEAQ.

V gene TRBV7-9 combines with J gene TRBJ2-7, with D possibly matching TRBD1 (5 bases). Per the germline V gene, CDR1 is SEHNR and CDR2 is FQNEAQ (reference sequence). CDR3 length: 15 amino acids. V lost 5 bases to trimming and J lost 4 bases, with 18 bases between them. CDR3 amino acids: CASSPLGDIRYEQYF. DNA of the CDR3: TGTGCCAGCAGCCCCTTAGGGGATATACGATACGAGCAGTACTTC.

This clone has just a few counts. The V call is TRBV29-1, the J call TRBJ2-5; 7 positions agree with TRBD1. CDR1 and CDR2 (germline): SQVTM, ANQGSEA. The CDR3 loop spans 12 amino acids. J lost 5 bases, V lost 3 bases, and 3 bases had no gene match. In nucleotides, the CDR3 is TGCAGCGTTGACGGCAGGGGGGAGACCCAGTACTTC. The encoded protein is CSVDGRGETQYF.

The V call is TRBV19, the J call TRBJ2-1, with D possibly matching TRBD2 (5 bases). The V end was cut by 4 bases, the J end by 8 bases, with 9 bases between. This CDR3 contains 12 residues. Germline CDR1 is LNHDA and CDR2 is SQIVND (reference sequence). The CDR3 region is CASSTGFDEQFF. The CDR3 nucleotides are TGTGCCAGTAGTACGGGGTTCGATGAGCAGTTCTTC.

A few counts support this clone. V is TRBV4-3 and J is TRBJ2-1, with D possibly TRBD2 on 5 matching bases. Deletions cut 4 bases from V and 0 bases from J, with 13 bases between. Germline CDR1 LGHNA, CDR2 YSLEER. The CDR3 length is 16 residues. CDR3 region: CASSPDWRSSYNEQFF. The CDR3 DNA reads as TGCGCCAGCAGCCCGGACTGGCGAAGCTCCTACAATGAGCAGTTCTTC.

V gene TRBV25-1 combines with J gene TRBJ1-1; tentatively, D is TRBD1 (5 bases). V gave up 7 bases and J gave up 2 bases, with 11 bases separating them. This CDR3 has 13 residues. Germline V gene lookup returns CDR1 MGHDK and CDR2 SYGVNS. The CDR3 here is CASTRDYNTEAFF. The CDR3, as DNA: TGTGCCAGCACAAGGGACTACAACACTGAAGCTTTCTTT.

The V call is TRBV13, the J call TRBJ2-2; 9 positions agree with TRBD2. CDR1 is PRHDT and CDR2 is FYEKMQ in the germline V gene (reference sequence). Trimming at V came to 4 bases and at J to 5 bases, leaving 8 bases not matched to a gene. CDR3 length equals 16 residues. CDR3 bases: TGTGCCAGCAGCTCCCGAGCGGGAGGTTGGACCGGGGAGCTGTTTTTT. It specifies CASSSRAGGWTGELFF.

The V call is TRBV2, the J call TRBJ2-5, with D unresolved. Trimming left V 0 bases short and J 5 bases short, with 7 bases between. The V gene's germline CDR1 is SNHLY and CDR2 FYNNEI. The CDR3 length is 13 residues. CDR3: CASSEAGWETQYF. The CDR3 DNA reads as TGTGCCAGCAGTGAAGCCGGTTGGGAGACCCAGTACTTC.

This clone appeared a few times. CDR3 sequence: CASSSLLAGGAGELFF. In DNA, the CDR3 is TGTGCCAGTAGTTCCTTACTAGCGGGAGGGGCCGGGGAGCTGTTTTTT. This rearrangement joins TRBV19 to TRBJ2-2; 13 nucleotides match TRBD2. Germline V gene data show CDR1 as LNHDA and CDR2 as SQIVND (reference sequence). The CDR3 is 16 amino acids. Losses at the gene ends were 5 bases for V and 6 bases for J; bases not matched to a gene: 6.

The rearrangement joins TRBV4-3 to TRBJ2-3; 9 nucleotides agree with TRBD2. Germline CDR1 is LGHNA and CDR2 is YSLEER. J lost 2 bases, V lost 0 bases, and 9 bases had no gene match. The CDR3 runs to 18 residues. This chain's CDR3 is CASSQDLPLAGSTDTQYF. The CDR3 DNA reads as TGCGCCAGCAGCCAAGATCTACCCCTAGCGGGGTCCACAGATACGCAGTATTTT.

The rearrangement links TRBV9 to TRBJ2-6; the D is unclear. Germline V CDR1 and CDR2: SGDLS, YYNGEE. Trimming left V 1 base short and J 2 bases short, with 28 bases between. The CDR3 has 22 residues. The CDR3: CASSVHSGVVSTRRPGANVLTF. In DNA, the CDR3 is TGTGCCAGCAGCGTACATTCAGGTGTCGTGTCGACACGCCGCCCTGGGGCCAACGTCCTGACTTTC.

V usage is TRBV7-9 and J usage is TRBJ1-2, with D possibly matching TRBD1 (6 bases). V lost 1 base and J 6 bases, leaving 12 bases between the germline ends. Germline lookup yields CDR1 SEHNR and CDR2 FQNEAQ (reference sequence). This CDR3 region has 14 residues. In nucleotides, the CDR3 is TGTGCCAGCAGCTTAGGGGGGGGGCTGAATGGCTACACCTTC. Protein product: CASSLGGGLNGYTF.

V usage is TRBV5-8 and J usage is TRBJ2-2; maybe TRBD1 (6 bases). Germline V lookup: CDR1 SGHTS, CDR2 YDEGEE. The CDR3 is 15 amino acids. V was clipped by 5 bases and J by 5 bases, with 16 bases between them. DNA of the CDR3: TGTGCCAGCAGACCCTATACAGGGAAGACCGGGGAGCTGTTTTTT. It yields the protein CASRPYTGKTGELFF.

DNA for the CDR3: TGTGCCAGCGCCAGGGGGCCGCGAGGAGATACGCAGTATTTT. As protein: CASARGPRGDTQYF. V gene TRBV13 combines with J gene TRBJ2-3; 8 bases are shared with TRBD1. The CDR3 consists of 14 residues. With 8 bases clipped from V and 5 bases from J, the junction kept 9 bases outside the gene matches. The germline V gene encodes CDR1 PRHDT and CDR2 FYEKMQ (reference sequence).

The chain joins TRBV2 to TRBJ2-6; 10 nucleotides agree with TRBD1. Trimming at V came to 6 bases and at J to 2 bases, leaving 7 bases not matched to a gene. Per the germline V gene, CDR1 is SNHLY and CDR2 is FYNNEI. CDR3 length equals 17 residues. CDR3 loop: CASRGDRGGAGANVLTF. In DNA, the CDR3 is TGTGCCAGCAGGGGGGACAGGGGCGGAGCTGGGGCCAACGTCCTGACTTTC.

The J gene is TRBJ2-5, the V gene TRBV6-5; tentatively, D is TRBD2 (6 bases). Trimming removed 8 bases at V and 2 bases at J, with 12 bases between. Germline-derived CDR1 and CDR2 are MNHEY and SVGAGI. The CDR3 loop spans 13 amino acids. CDR3 nucleotides: TGTGCCAGCTCCCGGGACTGGCAAGAGACCCAGTACTTC. Amino acids: CASSRDWQETQYF.

This clone was recorded a few times. This rearrangement joins TRBV28 to TRBJ1-1, with TRBD1 as a possible D gene (6 bases). Germline CDR1 and CDR2: MDHEN and SYDVKM. This CDR3 is built from 14 residues. V gave up 6 bases and J gave up 4 bases, with 15 bases separating them. CDR3 coding DNA: TGTGCCAGCAGGCGCGGGGGGCCCAGCACTGAAGCTTTCTTT. Protein: CASRRGGPSTEAFF.

This clone was picked up a small number of times. The chain employs TRBV6-5 and TRBJ2-7, with D possibly TRBD1 on 6 matching bases. Trimming stripped 2 bases from V and 3 bases from J, with 17 bases between. CDR1 and CDR2 from the germline V gene are MNHEY and SVGAGI. This CDR3 spans 16 amino acids. The CDR3 coding sequence is TGTGCCAGCAGTTACACCAGGCCGAGGGACAACTACGAGCAGTACTTC. Amino acid sequence: CASSYTRPRDNYEQYF.